This passage covers 32 T cell receptor beta chains from one sample sequenced in a study of immune evolution from preneoplasia to lung adenocarcinoma. Libraries were prepared by immunoSEQ multiplex PCR; TCRdb keeps only in-frame clonotypes and omits some of them. The repertoire consists of about 4,300 clones, with 88% occurring once and the leading ten covering around 2.4%. Sequenced material: FFPE lung adenocarcinoma in situ tissue. All receptors come from a person aged 60 to 85 with lung adenocarcinoma.

This chain links TRBV6-6 with TRBJ1-4; D is possibly TRBD1 (5 bases). The germline V gene encodes CDR1 MNHNY and CDR2 SVGAGI (reference sequence). V was clipped by 4 bases and J by 5 bases, with 14 bases between them. The CDR3 covers 15 residues. The CDR3 nucleotides are TGTGCCAGCAGTTGGGCACTACGGGGGAATGAAAAACTGTTTTTT. It codes for CASSWALRGNEKLFF.

The V and J genes are TRBV6-6 and TRBJ2-7; a possible D gene is TRBD2 (7 bases). Deletions cut 10 bases from V and 0 bases from J, with 13 bases between. The CDR3 length is 13 residues. Looked up from germline, CDR1 is MNHNY and CDR2 is SVGAGI (reference sequence). The CDR3 DNA reads TGTGCCACAGGGGACTACAACTCCTACGAGCAGTACTTC. Amino acid sequence: CATGDYNSYEQYF.

This chain joins TRBV6-5 and TRBJ1-1; D gene uncertain. Per germline, CDR1 MNHEY and CDR2 SVGAGI. Trimming shortened V by 5 bases and J by 5 bases, and 12 bases separated the two germline ends. The CDR3 contains 13 residues. The DNA for the CDR3 is TGTGCCAGCAGTGAATGGACGGAAACTGAAGCTTTCTTT. Translation: CASSEWTETEAFF.

This CDR3 reads CASSRSPYEQYF. CDR3 coding DNA: TGTGCCAGCAGCAGGAGTCCCTACGAGCAGTACTTC. The chain has TRBV28 and TRBJ2-7; D is ambiguous. V was clipped by 6 bases and J by 2 bases, with 8 bases between them. CDR3 length: 12 amino acids. Germline V gene data show CDR1 as MDHEN and CDR2 as SYDVKM.

The CDR3 sequence: CASSVREIWHTDTQYF. Written as DNA, the CDR3 is TGTGCCAGCAGCGTGAGGGAAATCTGGCACACAGATACGCAGTATTTT. The chain uses TRBV28 and TRBJ2-3; tentative D call: TRBD2 (5 bases). The CDR3 contains 16 residues. V gave up 6 bases and J gave up 2 bases, with 18 bases separating them. Germline V CDR1 and CDR2: MDHEN, SYDVKM.

The chain couples TRBV30 to TRBJ1-1; D call uncertain. The CDR3 is made up of 11 amino acids. Trimming removed 2 bases from V and 10 bases from J, with 11 bases in between. CDR1 is GTSNPN, CDR2 SVGIG, per germline (reference sequence). The CDR3 reads CAWSKVEGAFF. The CDR3 bases are TGTGCCTGGAGTAAGGTGGAGGGAGCTTTCTTT.

The rearrangement uses TRBV5-1 and TRBJ2-2, with 7 bases matching TRBD1. This CDR3 comprises 15 residues. V lost 3 bases to trimming and J lost 7 bases; unmatched junction nucleotides: 9. The germline V gene encodes CDR1 SGHRS and CDR2 YFSETQ. The chain's CDR3 is CASSSEGGSGGELFF. CDR3 coding DNA: TGCGCCAGCAGCTCGGAAGGGGGCAGCGGCGGGGAGCTGTTTTTT.

A single count supports this clone. J is TRBJ1-2 and V is TRBV19; 12 bases line up with TRBD1. CDR3 length: 15 residues. V lost 5 bases and J lost 6; bases outside the gene matches: 7. Germline V gene sequence: CDR1 LNHDA, CDR2 SQIVND (reference sequence). CDR3 sequence: CASSPPGQGAHGYTF. In DNA, the CDR3 is TGTGCCAGTAGTCCCCCGGGACAGGGGGCGCATGGCTACACCTTC.

The chain recombines TRBV7-8 with TRBJ2-5; no firm D call. Trimming removed 3 bases at V and 2 bases at J, with 10 bases between. The CDR3 contains 14 residues. Germline-derived CDR1 and CDR2 are SGHVS and FQNEAQ. CDR3 DNA: TGTGCCAGCAGCTTTCGAGAGGCACAAGAGACCCAGTACTTC. Translated, it gives CASSFREAQETQYF.

The V call is TRBV7-8, the J call TRBJ1-2; D not resolved. V lost 1 base and J 6 bases, leaving 12 bases between the germline ends. This CDR3 spans 14 amino acids. Germline values: CDR1 SGHVS, CDR2 FQNEAQ. The CDR3 nucleotides are TGTGCCAGCAGCTTAGACAGAATCGAACATGGCTACACCTTC. Protein product: CASSLDRIEHGYTF.

The rearrangement joins TRBV19 to TRBJ2-2, with 7 bases matching TRBD2. The ends lost 7 bases at V and 2 bases at J; junction bases unmatched: 7. This CDR3 spans 15 amino acids. Per germline, CDR1 LNHDA and CDR2 SQIVND (reference sequence). In DNA, the CDR3 is TGTGCCAGTAAAACACTAGCGCCCAACACCGGGGAGCTGTTTTTT. Translated, it gives CASKTLAPNTGELFF. The full variable domain, with the rest looked up from reference TRBV19 and TRBJ2-2, is DGGITQSPKYLFRKEGQNVTLSCEQNLNHDAMYWYRQDPGQGLRLIYYSQIVNDFQKGDIAEGYSVSREKKESFPLTVTSAQKNPTAFYLCASKTLAPNTGELFFGEGSRLTVL.

The V call is TRBV29-1, the J call TRBJ2-7; D may be TRBD1 (5 bases). Per the germline V gene, CDR1 is SQVTM and CDR2 is ANQGSEA. Deletions cut 4 bases from V and 5 bases from J, with 12 bases between. The CDR3 is 12 residues long. The CDR3 reads CSVVGVINEQYF. CDR3 nucleotide sequence: TGCAGCGTTGTAGGGGTAATAAACGAGCAGTACTTC.

The rearrangement uses TRBV7-2 and TRBJ1-3, with D perhaps TRBD1 (5 bases). Germline V gives CDR1 SGHTA, CDR2 FQGNSA. V lost 5 bases, J lost 0 bases, and 14 bases lay in between. This CDR3 has 16 amino acids. Written as DNA, the CDR3 is TGTGCCAGCAGCGAGACAGCATACTTCTCTGGAAACACCATATATTTT. Translating gives CASSETAYFSGNTIYF. The full variable domain, completed using reference TRBV7-2 and TRBJ1-3, is GAGVSQSPSNKVTEKGKDVELRCDPISGHTALYWYRQSLGQGLEFLIYFQGNSAPDKSGLPSDRFSAERTGGSVSTLTIQRTQQEDSAVYLCASSETAYFSGNTIYFGEGSWLTVV.

The chain links TRBV15 to TRBJ2-7; D gene unclear. Trimming took off 2 bases at V and 5 bases at J, with 10 bases between the two ends. The V gene's germline CDR1 is LNHNV and CDR2 YYDKDF (reference sequence). This CDR3 is 13 amino acids long. The CDR3, as DNA: TGTGCCACCAGCAGACCCCTCGGGCACGAGCAGTACTTC. The encoded protein is CATSRPLGHEQYF.

The gene calls are TRBV6-5 and TRBJ1-3; 8 nucleotides align to TRBD1. The J segment lost 4 bases and the V segment lost 5 bases, leaving 7 bases of the junction unmatched. CDR1 MNHEY and CDR2 SVGAGI come from the germline V gene. This CDR3 is 15 amino acids long. The CDR3 nucleotides read TGTGCCAGCAGTAGACAGGGGATGGGAGGAAACACCATATATTTT. Translated, it gives CASSRQGMGGNTIYF.

The chain joins TRBV25-1 to TRBJ1-4, with TRBD1 as a possible D gene (6 bases). The CDR3 length is 15 residues. V lost 4 bases to trimming and J lost 11 bases, with 20 bases between them. From germline, CDR1 is MGHDK and CDR2 SYGVNS. CDR3 amino acids: CASSAYRVRLWKLFF. The DNA for the CDR3 is TGTGCCAGCAGTGCCTACAGGGTCCGATTATGGAAACTGTTTTTT.

The CDR3 nucleotides are TGTGCCAGCAGTTTGATCGGACTCCCCGGCTACACCTTC. Translated: CASSLIGLPGYTF. The chain recombines TRBV28 with TRBJ1-2, with no clear D. Trimming left V 3 bases short and J 8 bases short, with 13 bases between. The CDR3 sequence is 13 residues long. CDR1 and CDR2 from the germline V gene are MDHEN and SYDVKM.

The chain carries TRBV5-4 and TRBJ2-7, with 13 bases aligning to TRBD2. Germline trimming cut 0 bases from V and 3 bases from J; bases unmatched to any gene: 9. The CDR3 consists of 18 residues. Germline V lookup: CDR1 SGHNT, CDR2 YYREEE (reference sequence). The CDR3 sequence is CASSLGLGLAGESYEQYF. CDR3 sequence (DNA): TGTGCCAGCAGCTTGGGCCTCGGACTAGCGGGAGAGAGCTACGAGCAGTACTTC.

This clone was observed a few times. This sequence joins TRBV7-8 and TRBJ2-3; 11 bases map to TRBD2. Germline V CDR1 and CDR2: SGHVS, FQNEAQ. The length of the CDR3 is 15 residues. The ends lost 10 bases at V and 0 bases at J; junction bases unmatched: 6. CDR3: CATGWTSGSTDTQYF. The CDR3 DNA is TGTGCCACGGGTTGGACTAGCGGGAGCACAGATACGCAGTATTTT. The variable domain in full, completed from reference TRBV7-8 and TRBJ2-3, reads GAGVSQSPRYKVAKRGQDVALRCDPISGHVSLFWYQQALGQGPEFLTYFQNEAQLDKSGLPSDRFFAERPEGSVSTLKIQRTQQEDSAVYLCATGWTSGSTDTQYFGPGTRLTVL.

The J gene is TRBJ2-1, the V gene TRBV29-1, with D possibly matching TRBD1 (5 bases). Germline V gene sequence: CDR1 SQVTM, CDR2 ANQGSEA. Trimming took off 7 bases at V and 7 bases at J, with 11 bases between the two ends. This CDR3 region has 11 residues. CDR3: CSGQTANEQFF. CDR3 DNA sequence: TGCAGCGGACAGACGGCTAATGAGCAGTTCTTC.

This clone was detected once. The rearrangement links TRBV5-6 to TRBJ2-5; the match to TRBD2 covers 12 bases. V lost 3 bases, J lost 4 bases, and 7 bases stayed unmatched. The CDR3 extends over 16 amino acids. Germline V CDR1 and CDR2: SGHDT, YYEEEE. This CDR3 reads CASSSSTSGSGETQYF. The CDR3 nucleotides read TGTGCCAGCAGCTCGTCGACTAGCGGGAGTGGAGAGACCCAGTACTTC. Complete variable domain (other parts from reference TRBV5-6 and TRBJ2-5): DAGVTQSPTHLIKTRGQQVTLRCSPKSGHDTVSWYQQALGQGPQFIFQYYEEEERQRGNFPDRFSGHQFPNYSSELNVNALLLGDSALYLCASSSSTSGSGETQYFGPGTRLLVL.

This chain uses TRBV11-2 with TRBJ2-1, with 7 bases fitting TRBD2. Trimming removed 1 base from V and 6 bases from J; junction bases left unmatched: 0. Germline CDR1 is SGHAT and CDR2 is FQNNGV. This CDR3 has 13 residues. The DNA of the CDR3 is TGTGCCAGCAGCTTAGCGGGGGGCAATGAGCAGTTCTTC. Encoded protein: CASSLAGGNEQFF.

Points on this clone: Other DNA sequences of this sample code for an identical CDR3. This chain connects TRBV5-4 to TRBJ2-2, with 9 bases lining up with TRBD1. Germline loops: CDR1 SGHNT, CDR2 YYREEE (reference sequence). This CDR3 is built from 17 residues. V was clipped by 0 bases and J by 4 bases; unmatched bases: 7. The CDR3 DNA is TGTGCCAGCAGCTTGGGGGGGACAGGGAGGATCACCGGGGAGCTGTTTTTT. Amino acid sequence: CASSLGGTGRITGELFF.

The chain combines TRBV7-2 with TRBJ2-2, with 7 bases lining up with TRBD1. J lost 3 bases, V lost 2 bases, and 0 bases had no gene match. This CDR3 has 14 amino acids. Germline V gene data show CDR1 as SGHTA and CDR2 as FQGNSA. CDR3 nucleotides: TGTGCCAGCAGCTTAACAGGGGACACCGGGGAGCTGTTTTTT. The encoded protein is CASSLTGDTGELFF.

The CDR3 region is CAWISGLGVYNEQFF. The DNA of the CDR3 is TGTGCCTGGATTTCGGGACTAGGTGTCTACAATGAGCAGTTCTTC. This chain links TRBV30 with TRBJ2-1; 8 nucleotides match TRBD2. Trimming at V came to 4 bases and at J to 3 bases, leaving 8 bases not matched to a gene. The germline gives CDR1 GTSNPN, CDR2 SVGIG (reference sequence). The CDR3 consists of 15 residues.

In its sample, this clone was seen once. The genes are TRBV6-1 and TRBJ2-3, with D perhaps matching TRBD2 (5 bases). The V gene's germline CDR1 is MNHNS and CDR2 SASEGT. The CDR3 is made up of 14 amino acids. V was trimmed by 4 bases and J by 0 bases, leaving 8 bases between them. The CDR3 protein is CASSVSASTDTQYF. CDR3 sequence (DNA): TGTGCCAGCAGTGTTAGCGCCAGCACAGATACGCAGTATTTT.

The V call is TRBV11-2, the J call TRBJ2-6, with D unclear. V shed 5 bases and J shed 0 bases, with 2 bases lying between them. CDR3 length: 13 amino acids. Germline CDR1 is SGHAT and CDR2 is FQNNGV. CDR3: CASSASGANVLTF. CDR3 nucleotide sequence: TGTGCCAGCAGCGCCTCTGGGGCCAACGTCCTGACTTTC.

The V and J genes are TRBV15 and TRBJ2-7, with 8 bases that match TRBD2. The ends lost 5 bases at V and 6 bases at J; junction bases unmatched: 6. CDR3 size: 13 residues. Germline V gene sequence: CDR1 LNHNV, CDR2 YYDKDF (reference sequence). CDR3 DNA: TGTGCCACCAGCCCCCGACTAGCGAGCGAGCAGTACTTC. It encodes CATSPRLASEQYF.

The chain links TRBV5-4 to TRBJ1-1; 7 bases are shared with TRBD1. With 4 bases clipped from V and 4 bases from J, the junction kept 13 bases outside the gene matches. Germline V gene data show CDR1 as SGHNT and CDR2 as YYREEE (reference sequence). The CDR3 has 16 residues. CDR3 residues: CASSRDSTKQGTEAFF. The CDR3 bases are TGTGCCAGCAGCCGGGACAGTACAAAACAGGGCACTGAAGCTTTCTTT.

The genes are TRBV5-8 and TRBJ1-4; no clear D gene. Germline CDR1 and CDR2: SGHTS and YDEGEE. The ends were cut back, 4 bases at V and 8 bases at J, with 9 bases in the middle. This CDR3 comprises 12 residues. The CDR3 DNA sequence: TGTGCCAGCAGCCAAGACGGAGAAAAACTGTTTTTT. Protein sequence: CASSQDGEKLFF.

The genes are TRBV7-6 and TRBJ1-1, with D unresolved. V was shortened by 5 bases and J by 0 bases, with 13 bases between the two germline ends. This CDR3 has 15 amino acids. Germline assignment: CDR1 SGHVS and CDR2 FNYEAQ. This CDR3 reads CASSQEVGLNTEAFF. Written as DNA, the CDR3 is TGTGCCAGCAGCCAGGAGGTTGGGTTGAACACTGAAGCTTTCTTT.

The rearrangement joins TRBV27 to TRBJ1-1; D unresolved. This CDR3 has 10 amino acids. Trimming took 7 bases from V and 11 from J, leaving 11 bases between them. From germline, CDR1 is MNHEY and CDR2 SMNVEV (reference sequence). The CDR3 region is CASTYPGAFF. The CDR3 nucleotides are TGTGCCAGCACTTACCCGGGGGCTTTCTTT.